Included here is one T cell receptor (beta chain) sequence, with context. This specimen belongs to a study of cytomegalovirus exposure and HLA in healthy donors. The length of the CDR3 is 15 residues. In germline, CDR1 is SEHNR, CDR2 FQNEAQ (reference sequence). The V gene end was trimmed by 1 base and the J gene end by 5 bases; junction bases not matched to a gene: 6. Use of 60 Vbeta and 13 Jbeta primers characterized the PCR. Methods used by the authors: Approximately 83 million unique TCR beta chains, 9 million to 14 million shared, were counted in a later analysis. Libraries were prepared by immunoSEQ multiplex PCR; TCRdb keeps only in-frame clonotypes and omits some of them. That table is the source of V, J and clone size, and D and trimming were worked out from the DNA. This table has fewer than 130,000 clones, around 85% appearing once.

This clonotype was obtained from a man aged 30-40 years in good health and CMV-seropositive. The chain recombines TRBV7-9 with TRBJ2-5; 8 bases match TRBD1. Input material: PBMCs. This CDR3 is CASSLGTGTGETQYF. The CDR3 bases are TGTGCCAGCAGCTTAGGGACAGGGACTGGGGAGACCCAGTACTTC.